Listed here are 2 T cell receptor beta chains from one sample, sequenced in a study of response to subunit inactivated influenza vaccine (dated by TCRdb to 2016 to 2019). The library was produced with RT-PCR. Sequencing was carried out with an Illumina HiSeq 2500. The raw public data were reprocessed by TCRdb itself: fastp quality trimming at Q25, MiXCR clonotype calling, in-frame beta chains only. Each record represents a unique CDR3 protein, reported with the most common genes and DNA among its rows. This sample has 600,000 to 700,000 distinct CDR3 sequences in its table, and around 15% of those were observed once. The ten largest account for 7.6% of the sample. The sample here was PBMCs from blood, taken 14 days before vaccination. The receptors shown here come from a man in his fifties who received an inactivated influenza vaccine. Donor details come from another sample of the same person, matched by shared clones.

The chain uses TRBV6-2 or TRBV6-3 and TRBJ1-5; D is possibly TRBD1 (5 bases). The V gene lost 7 bases and the J gene lost 7 bases, with 14 bases spanning the gap. From germline, CDR1 is MNHEY and CDR2 SVGEGT. The CDR3 is 13 residues long. The CDR3 is CASIVGGWQPQHF. In nucleotides, the CDR3 is TGTGCCAGCATCGTTGGGGGGTGGCAGCCCCAGCATTTT.

The chain employs TRBV29-1 and TRBJ2-5, with D possibly TRBD1 on 5 matching bases. This CDR3 contains 15 residues. Germline assignment: CDR1 SQVTM and CDR2 ANQGSEA. V lost 6 bases and J lost 4, with 21 bases in between. Written as DNA, the CDR3 is TGCAGCGTCGCTCGAGGTGCAGGGTATGGAGAGACCCAGTACTTC. Translated, it gives CSVARGAGYGETQYF.